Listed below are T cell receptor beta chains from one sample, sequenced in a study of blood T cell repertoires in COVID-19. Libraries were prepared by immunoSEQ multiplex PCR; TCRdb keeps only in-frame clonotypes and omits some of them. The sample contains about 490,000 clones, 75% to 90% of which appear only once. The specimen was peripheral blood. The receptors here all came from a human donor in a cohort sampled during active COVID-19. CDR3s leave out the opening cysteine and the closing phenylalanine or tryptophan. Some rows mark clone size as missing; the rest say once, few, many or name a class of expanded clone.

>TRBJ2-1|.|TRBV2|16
ASSDSLVAGEPYNEQF
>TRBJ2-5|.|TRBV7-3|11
ASSPGQQETQY
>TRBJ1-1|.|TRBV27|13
ASTHHREGDTEAF
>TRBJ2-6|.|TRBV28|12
ASSSAAGANVLT
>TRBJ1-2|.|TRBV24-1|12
ATSDRDRGYGYT
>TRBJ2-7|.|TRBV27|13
ASSLSASVPSEQY
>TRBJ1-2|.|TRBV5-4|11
ASSLVGVRGYT
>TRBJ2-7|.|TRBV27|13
ASSQGQILTYEQY
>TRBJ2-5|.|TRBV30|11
AWSLAGWETQY
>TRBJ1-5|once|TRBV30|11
AWSVSGDQPQH
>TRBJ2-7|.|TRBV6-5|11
ASSYSKLAEQY
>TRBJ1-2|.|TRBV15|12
ATSRGDRDYGYT
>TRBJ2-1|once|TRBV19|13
ASRSGAGRGNEQF
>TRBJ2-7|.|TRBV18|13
ASSPYFGGVDEQY
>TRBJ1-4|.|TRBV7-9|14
ASSRGQGATNEKLF
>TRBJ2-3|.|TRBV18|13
ASQPGFGATDTQY
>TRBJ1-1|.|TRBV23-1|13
ASSLPGQLNTEAF
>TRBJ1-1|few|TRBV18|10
ASSTVNTEAF
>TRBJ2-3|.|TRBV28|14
ASSESGRAVTDTQY
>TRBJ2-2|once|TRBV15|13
ATSRDIGGVGELF
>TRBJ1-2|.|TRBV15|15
ATSRDSRTGADGGYT
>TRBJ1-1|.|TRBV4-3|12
ASSLQGMSTEAF
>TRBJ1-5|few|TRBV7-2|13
ASSLEGLTNRPQH
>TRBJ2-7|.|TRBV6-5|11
ASRETDLYEQY
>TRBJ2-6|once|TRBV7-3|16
ASRSGQGSKSGANVLT
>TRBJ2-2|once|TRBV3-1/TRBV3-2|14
ASSQDASVTTGELF
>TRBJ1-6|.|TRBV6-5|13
ASRMPGGRDSPLH